This TCR beta chain was documented in a study of T cells after yellow fever vaccination. For the study at large: When fractions had low cell numbers, they were prepared with SMART-Seq v4 Ultra Low Input. Study conclusions and caveats: Clonotypes found in both CD4 and CD8 compartments made up a small share. A weaker but faster secondary response was observed, peaking on day 5 versus 15.

Concerning this clonotype: Its antigen is currently unknown.

The V end was cut by 2 bases, the J end by 10 bases, with 8 bases between. Germline V gene sequence: CDR1 SGHTA, CDR2 FQGNSA. The CDR3 is made up of 12 amino acids. TCR cDNA, made by 5'RACE template switching, carried an added universal primer site and UMIs. TCRdb re-called the 5' RACE reads through MiXCR, storing one row per CDR3 protein. The sample records just under 600,000 distinct CDR3 sequences, about 13% being singletons. This chain uses TRBV7-2 with TRBJ2-2, with unresolved D. This sample comprised PBMCs, obtained on the day of the yellow fever booster vaccination. This clonotype originated in a man younger than 45 who received the YFV17D yellow fever vaccine. The CDR3 region is CASSLLEEELFF. DNA of the CDR3: TGTGCCAGCAGCTTATTAGAGGAGGAGCTGTTTTTT.